The subject of this entry is one T cell receptor (beta chain). The sample belongs to a study of blood T cell repertoires in COVID-19. The CDR3 has 15 amino acids. Germline CDR1 MNHNY, CDR2 SVGAGI (reference sequence). V lost 6 bases, J lost 1 base, and 7 bases stayed unmatched. Sequencing was performed with immunoSEQ multiplex PCR; in TCRdb, only in-frame clones are kept and a portion is missing. The data contain some 98,000 clones, 65% to 90% of them singletons. The V and J genes are TRBV6-6 and TRBJ2-3; 7 bases match TRBD1. This receptor was obtained from a man aged 65-85 years with active or convalescent COVID-19. The specimen was peripheral blood. The CDR3 loop is CASRYRGGGTDTQYF. The CDR3 bases are TGTGCCAGCAGATATAGAGGGGGCGGCACAGATACGCAGTATTTT.